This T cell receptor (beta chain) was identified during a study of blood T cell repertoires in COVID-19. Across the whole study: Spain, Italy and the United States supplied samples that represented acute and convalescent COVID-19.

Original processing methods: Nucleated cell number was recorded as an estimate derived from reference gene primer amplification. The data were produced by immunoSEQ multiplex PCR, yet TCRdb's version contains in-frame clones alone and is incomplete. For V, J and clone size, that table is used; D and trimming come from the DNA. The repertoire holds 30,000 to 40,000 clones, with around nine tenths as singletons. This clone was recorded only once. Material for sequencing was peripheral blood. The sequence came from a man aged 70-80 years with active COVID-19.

CDR3 DNA sequence: TGTGCCAGTAGAGAGGACAGGGGGAACAACGAGCAGTACTTC. Translating gives CASREDRGNNEQYF. V and J are TRBV19 and TRBJ2-7; 10 bases fit TRBD1. With 6 bases clipped from V and 5 bases from J, the junction kept 7 bases outside the gene matches. There are 14 residues in the CDR3. Germline CDR1 is LNHDA and CDR2 is SQIVND (reference sequence).